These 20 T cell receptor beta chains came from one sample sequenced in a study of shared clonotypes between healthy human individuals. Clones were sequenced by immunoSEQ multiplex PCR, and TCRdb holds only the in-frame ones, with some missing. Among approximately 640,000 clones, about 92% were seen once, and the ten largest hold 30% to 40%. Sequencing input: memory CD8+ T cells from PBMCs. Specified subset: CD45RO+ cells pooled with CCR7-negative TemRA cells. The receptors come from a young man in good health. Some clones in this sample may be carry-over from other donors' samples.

The CDR3 loop is CASSDNRAGDPYYGYTF. The DNA of the CDR3 is TGTGCCAGCAGCGACAACCGGGCGGGGGACCCCTACTATGGCTACACCTTC. V and J are TRBV9 and TRBJ1-2; tentatively, D is TRBD1 (5 bases). Per the germline V gene, CDR1 is SGDLS and CDR2 is YYNGEE. The CDR3 loop spans 17 amino acids. Deletions cut 3 bases from V and 3 bases from J, with 21 bases between. The full variable domain, rest sourced from reference TRBV9 and TRBJ1-2, is DSGVTQTPKHLITATGQRVTLRCSPRSGDLSVYWYQQSLDQGLQFLIQYYNGEERAKGNILERFSAQQFPDLHSELNLSSLELGDSALYFCASSDNRAGDPYYGYTFGSGTRLTVV.

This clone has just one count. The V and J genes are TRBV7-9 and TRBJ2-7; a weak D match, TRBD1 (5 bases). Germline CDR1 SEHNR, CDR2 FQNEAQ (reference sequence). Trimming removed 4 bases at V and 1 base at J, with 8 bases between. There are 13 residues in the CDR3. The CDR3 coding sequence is TGTGCCAGCAGCTCGGACAAATCCTACGAGCAGTACTTC. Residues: CASSSDKSYEQYF.

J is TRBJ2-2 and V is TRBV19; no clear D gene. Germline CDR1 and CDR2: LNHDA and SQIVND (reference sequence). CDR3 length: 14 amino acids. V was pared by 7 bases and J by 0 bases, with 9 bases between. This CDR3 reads CASNRAANTGELFF. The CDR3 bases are TGTGCCAGTAACCGAGCTGCGAACACCGGGGAGCTGTTTTTT.

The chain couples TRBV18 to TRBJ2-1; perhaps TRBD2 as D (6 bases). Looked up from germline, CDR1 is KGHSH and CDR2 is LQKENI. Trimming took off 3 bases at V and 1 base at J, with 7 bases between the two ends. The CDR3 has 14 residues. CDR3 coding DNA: TGTGCCAGCTCACCCGGAGGGTCCTACAATGAGCAGTTCTTC. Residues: CASSPGGSYNEQFF. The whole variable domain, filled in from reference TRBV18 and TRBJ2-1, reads NAGVMQNPRHLVRRRGQEARLRCSPMKGHSHVYWYRQLPEEGLKFMVYLQKENIIDESGMPKERFSAEFPKEGPSILRIQQVVRGDSAAYFCASSPGGSYNEQFFGPGTRLTVL.

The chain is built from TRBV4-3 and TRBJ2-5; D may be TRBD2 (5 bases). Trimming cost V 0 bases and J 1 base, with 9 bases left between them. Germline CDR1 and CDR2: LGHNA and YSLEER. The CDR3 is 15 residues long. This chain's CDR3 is CASSQEPGIQETQYF. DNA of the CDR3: TGCGCCAGCAGCCAAGAGCCGGGGATCCAAGAGACCCAGTACTTC.

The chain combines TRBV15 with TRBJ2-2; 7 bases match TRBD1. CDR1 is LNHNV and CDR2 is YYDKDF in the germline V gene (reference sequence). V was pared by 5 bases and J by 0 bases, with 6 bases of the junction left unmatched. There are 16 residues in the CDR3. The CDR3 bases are TGTGCCACCAGCGCATGGACAGGACCGAACACCGGGGAGCTGTTTTTT. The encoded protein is CATSAWTGPNTGELFF.

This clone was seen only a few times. The CDR3 nucleotides are TGTGCCAGCAGTTTATTCGGCAGCACAAGAAACTATGGCTACACCTTC. Translated: CASSLFGSTRNYGYTF. This chain connects TRBV28 to TRBJ1-2; D is undetermined. This CDR3 is built from 16 residues. The V end lost 1 base, the J end lost 2 bases, and 14 bases lay between the germline ends. Germline loops: CDR1 MDHEN, CDR2 SYDVKM.

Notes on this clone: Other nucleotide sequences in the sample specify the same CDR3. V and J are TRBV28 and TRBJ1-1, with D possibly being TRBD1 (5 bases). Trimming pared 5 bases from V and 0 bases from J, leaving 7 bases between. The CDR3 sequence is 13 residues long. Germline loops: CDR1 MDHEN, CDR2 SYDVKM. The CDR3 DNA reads TGTGCCAGCAGTCCCAGGGTGAACACTGAAGCTTTCTTT. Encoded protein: CASSPRVNTEAFF.

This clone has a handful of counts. CDR3 sequence reads: CATSRVVGASQPQHF. The CDR3 region has the DNA TGTGCCACCAGCAGAGTGGTGGGGGCCTCTCAGCCCCAGCATTTT. This rearrangement joins TRBV15 to TRBJ1-5, with D tentatively TRBD1 (6 bases). Trimming left V 1 base short and J 6 bases short, with 13 bases between. CDR1 LNHNV and CDR2 YYDKDF come from the germline V gene (reference sequence). The length of the CDR3 is 15 residues.

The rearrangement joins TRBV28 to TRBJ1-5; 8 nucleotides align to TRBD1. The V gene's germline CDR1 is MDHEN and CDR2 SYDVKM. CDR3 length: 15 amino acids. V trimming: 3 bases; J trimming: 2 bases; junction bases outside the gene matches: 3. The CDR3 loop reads CASSLTGAGNQPQHF. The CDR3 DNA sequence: TGTGCCAGCAGTTTGACAGGGGCTGGCAATCAGCCCCAGCATTTT. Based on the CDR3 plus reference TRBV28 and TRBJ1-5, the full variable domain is DVKVTQSSRYLVKRTGEKVFLECVQDMDHENMFWYRQDPGLGLRLIYFSYDVKMKEKGDIPEGYSVSREKKERFSLILESASTNQTSMYLCASSLTGAGNQPQHFGDGTRLSIL.

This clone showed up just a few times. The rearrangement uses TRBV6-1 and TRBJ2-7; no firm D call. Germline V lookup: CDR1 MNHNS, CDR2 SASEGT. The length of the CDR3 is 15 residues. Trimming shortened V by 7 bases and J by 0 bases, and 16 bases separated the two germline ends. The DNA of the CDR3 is TGTGCCAGCAATGATCGAGCTCAGAGCTCCTACGAGCAGTACTTC. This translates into CASNDRAQSSYEQYF.

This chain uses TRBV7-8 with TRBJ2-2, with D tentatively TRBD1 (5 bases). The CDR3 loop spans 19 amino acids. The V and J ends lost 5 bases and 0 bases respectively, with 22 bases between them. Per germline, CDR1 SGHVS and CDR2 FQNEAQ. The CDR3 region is CASSPYPYQAGPNTGELFF. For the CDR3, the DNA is TGTGCCAGCAGCCCCTATCCCTACCAAGCAGGGCCGAACACCGGGGAGCTGTTTTTT. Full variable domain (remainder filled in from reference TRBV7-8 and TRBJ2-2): GAGVSQSPRYKVAKRGQDVALRCDPISGHVSLFWYQQALGQGPEFLTYFQNEAQLDKSGLPSDRFFAERPEGSVSTLKIQRTQQEDSAVYLCASSPYPYQAGPNTGELFFGEGSRLTVL.

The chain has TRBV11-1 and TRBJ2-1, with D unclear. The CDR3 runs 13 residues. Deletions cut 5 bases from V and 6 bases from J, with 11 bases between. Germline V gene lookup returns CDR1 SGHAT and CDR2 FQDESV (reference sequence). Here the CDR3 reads CASSPRISNEQFF. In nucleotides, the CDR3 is TGTGCCAGCAGCCCCCGGATTTCCAATGAGCAGTTCTTC.

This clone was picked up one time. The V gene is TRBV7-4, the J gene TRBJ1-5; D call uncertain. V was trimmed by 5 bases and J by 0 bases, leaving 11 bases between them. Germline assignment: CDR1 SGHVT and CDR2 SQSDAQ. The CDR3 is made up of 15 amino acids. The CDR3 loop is CASSAAAVSNQPQHF. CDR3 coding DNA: TGTGCCAGCAGCGCCGCGGCAGTTAGCAATCAGCCCCAGCATTTT.

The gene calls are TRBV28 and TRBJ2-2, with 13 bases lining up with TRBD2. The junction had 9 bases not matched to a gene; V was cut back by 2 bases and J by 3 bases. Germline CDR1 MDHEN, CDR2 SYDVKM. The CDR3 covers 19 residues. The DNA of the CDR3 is TGTGCCAGCAGTTTAAAGACTAGCGGGAGGACGTGGGACACCGGGGAGCTGTTTTTT. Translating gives CASSLKTSGRTWDTGELFF.

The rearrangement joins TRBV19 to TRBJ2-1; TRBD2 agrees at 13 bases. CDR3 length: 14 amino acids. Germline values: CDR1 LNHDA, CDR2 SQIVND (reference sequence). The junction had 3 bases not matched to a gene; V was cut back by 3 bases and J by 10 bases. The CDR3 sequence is CASSIWGLAGEQFF. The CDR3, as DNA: TGTGCCAGTAGTATCTGGGGACTAGCGGGAGAGCAGTTCTTC. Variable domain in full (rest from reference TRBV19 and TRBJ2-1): DGGITQSPKYLFRKEGQNVTLSCEQNLNHDAMYWYRQDPGQGLRLIYYSQIVNDFQKGDIAEGYSVSREKKESFPLTVTSAQKNPTAFYLCASSIWGLAGEQFFGPGTRLTVL.

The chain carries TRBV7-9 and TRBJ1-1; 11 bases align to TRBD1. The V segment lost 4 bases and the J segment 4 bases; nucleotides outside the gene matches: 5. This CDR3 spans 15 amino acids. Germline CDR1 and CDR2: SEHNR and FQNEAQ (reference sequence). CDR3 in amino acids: CASSWTGGGGTEAFF. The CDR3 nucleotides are TGTGCCAGCAGCTGGACAGGGGGCGGTGGCACTGAAGCTTTCTTT.

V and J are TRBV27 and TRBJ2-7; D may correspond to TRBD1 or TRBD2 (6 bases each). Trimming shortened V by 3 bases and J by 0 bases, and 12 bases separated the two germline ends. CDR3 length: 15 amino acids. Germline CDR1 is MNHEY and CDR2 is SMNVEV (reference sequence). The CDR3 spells CASSLGAGPSYEQYF. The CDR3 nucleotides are TGTGCCAGCAGTTTGGGGGCGGGACCCTCCTACGAGCAGTACTTC.

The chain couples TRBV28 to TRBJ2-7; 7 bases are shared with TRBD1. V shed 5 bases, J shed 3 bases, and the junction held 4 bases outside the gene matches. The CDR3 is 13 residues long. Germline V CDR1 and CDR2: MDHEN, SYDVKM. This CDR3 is CASSTTGFYEQYF. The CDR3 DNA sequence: TGTGCCAGCAGTACGACAGGGTTCTACGAGCAGTACTTC.

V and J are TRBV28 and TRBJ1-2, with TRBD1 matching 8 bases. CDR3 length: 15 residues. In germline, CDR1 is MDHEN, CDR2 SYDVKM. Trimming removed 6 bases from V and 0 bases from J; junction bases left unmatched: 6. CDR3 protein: CASRQTGATNYGYTF. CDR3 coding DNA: TGTGCCAGCAGGCAGACAGGGGCAACTAACTATGGCTACACCTTC.